The source of this T cell receptor (beta chain) is a study of cytomegalovirus exposure and HLA in healthy donors (dated 2017 in TCRdb). General notes on the study: The 666 repertoires of the first cohort and the 110 or so validation repertoires were produced on the same platform, according to a later analysis. The study was designed to test whether signatures of past pathogen exposure could be identified by cataloging public T cell receptors. Along with the roughly 670-subject first cohort, a separate validation cohort of over a hundred different subjects was used. The study combined high-throughput TCR immunosequencing, statistical association of individual TCRs with disease status, and machine learning to predict cytomegalovirus infection status. Findings and caveats that apply to the study as a whole: A later analysis had no HLA typing for the validation cohort, so co-occurrence there was scored across all 110 or so repertoires. Most TCR sequences were observed very rarely across donors, whereas some public TCRs were present in many individuals. The authors suggested that the approach could potentially be extended to other disease states and immunological phenotypes. Of the cluster scores, around 95% were above 0 in a later analysis, which found that TCRs clustered in the first cohort also tended to co-occur in the 120 validation repertoires. In both the original and validation cohorts, the classifier was reported to diagnose cytomegalovirus status with high specificity and sensitivity. The study gave a list of some 150 TCR beta chains associated with cytomegalovirus. In vitro tests confirmed that a few of the cytomegalovirus-associated TCR beta chains recognize cytomegalovirus antigens.

Reading from cysteine to phenylalanine, the CDR3 counts 16 amino acids. Solely the CDR3 DNA is kept, with 48 bases framed from the first base. The germline V gene supplies CDR1 LGHNA and CDR2 YSLEER. Trimming leaves V shorter by 4 bases and J shorter by 3 bases, with the junction holding 10 bases beyond the gene matches. Separate from the approximately 700-subject first cohort, the validation cohort of 95 to 150 subjects was the group to which the donors belonged. As regards this clone: The antigen it recognizes is unknown. There are no base qualities to consult, and no much larger clone falls within one base.

Receptors were amplified or captured by the immunoSEQ multiplex PCR assay. In the original analysis: A statistical classification framework was built to diagnose cytomegalovirus status from the catalog of TCR beta chain sequences. TCRdb holds this immuneACCESS table with in-frame rearrangements only. Some clones are missing; in checked studies, unresolved V genes explain under half, and the rest has no known cause. V and J calls and clone size follow that table, whereas D and trimming were derived from the DNA. The sample data list fewer than 250,000 clones, and approximately 87% of these were observed just once. The top ten constitute 2.6% of the sample.

This clonotype was sampled from a man in his late teens or twenties in good health and CMV-seronegative. This chain joins TRBV4-3 to TRBJ2-7; a stretch of 9 junction bases matches TRBD2. Sequencing was done on a sample of PBMCs. The DNA is TGCGCCAGCAGCCTAGCGACCGGGACTAGCCTCTACGAGCAGTACTTC. Translated, it gives CASSLATGTSLYEQYF.